This TCR beta chain originates from a study of CD8 T cells in ankylosing spondylitis (dated by TCRdb to about 2017). General notes on the study: T cell receptor beta repertoires were profiled in healthy donors and ankylosing spondylitis patients so that disease-linked TCR variants could be found. Peripheral blood samples were taken, and synovial fluid was additionally collected from ankylosing spondylitis patients. The whole study cohort included 85 to 120 healthy donors and 25 ankylosing spondylitis patients.

Spanning cysteine to phenylalanine, the CDR3 consists of 15 amino acids. Only the CDR3 DNA stays, 45 bases, in frame from base 1. In the germline V gene, CDR1 corresponds to SGDLS and CDR2 to YYNGEE. Relative to germline, V is 7 bases shorter and J is 3 bases shorter, with 17 bases between their ends. The instrument was an Illumina HiSeq 2500. Quantitative 5'-RACE with molecular barcodes was used to prepare TCR beta libraries. Concerning the study's data processing: A new computational method, built on a probabilistic model of VDJ rearrangement, was used to identify disease-linked TCR variants. The public sequencing data were trimmed at Q25 with fastp and processed into clonotypes with MiXCR by TCRdb, which kept only in-frame beta chains. Merged by CDR3 protein, the rows form single entries marked with the most common genes and DNA. These V and J calls derive from TCRdb rather than the authors' analysis. Counted in this sample were under 10,000 distinct CDR3 sequences; 3% to 5% of them appeared once. About 9.4% of the sample goes to the ten largest clones.

Compared with the rest of its sample, this clonotype is medium-sized (0.01 to 0.1%). Its antigen has not been determined. Per-base quality was not reported, and no clone a single base away is much larger than it. Results and caveats for the whole study, not just this receptor: The disease-linked clones showed a CD8+ phenotype and occurred at relatively low frequencies in peripheral blood. The disease-linked clones were reported to be significantly enriched in matched synovial fluid samples from ankylosing spondylitis patients. A TCR beta motif made up of seven or eight highly homologous amino acid variants appeared to be characteristic of blood from ankylosing spondylitis patients. Some of the motif variants had been reported before in the synovial fluid and blood of reactive arthritis patients, a finding that suggests common disease-initiation mechanisms.

The chain joins TRBV9 to TRBJ2-1, and perhaps TRBD2 as D gene, on 6 matching bases. The sequence was obtained from a female donor with ankylosing spondylitis or in good health (not recorded which). The sample consisted of blood, either unsorted or a sorted T cell fraction (not recorded which). The CDR3 here reads CASSERGVGYNEQFF. The bases are TGTGCCAGCTCCGAGCGCGGGGTCGGCTACAATGAGCAGTTCTTC.